The rows below give T cell receptor beta chains drawn from one sample of a study of shared clonotypes between healthy human individuals. The table came from immunoSEQ multiplex PCR; TCRdb's copy has only in-frame clones and leaves some out. Of just under 95,000 clones listed, approximately 70% are singletons. Sequenced sample: memory CD8+ T cells sorted from blood. Every receptor here comes from a man aged 30 to 45 in good health. Both conserved end residues are part of each CDR3. Fields, in order: D gene, clone size, V gene, CDR3 length, J gene, CDR3 DNA, CDR3 protein. A D gene is named only where the DNA matches it firmly. Size is stated for part of the rows, as once, few or many counts, or as a class when the clone is expanded.

TRBD1,few,TRBV28,16,TRBJ1-3,TGTGCCAGCAGTTGGACAGGGACCTTCTCTGGAAACACCATATATTTT,CASSWTGTFSGNTIYF
NA,NA,TRBV28,15,TRBJ2-3,TGTGCCAGCAGTTTGGACGGGAGTAGATCGGATACGCAGTATTTT,CASSLDGSRSDTQYF
NA,NA,TRBV28,13,TRBJ1-2,TGTGCCAGCAGTGACCTCCCCGCCTATGGCTACACCTTC,CASSDLPAYGYTF
NA,NA,TRBV2,13,TRBJ2-1,TGTGCCAGCAGTTTAGCAGGGGCGGCTGAGCAGTTCTTC,CASSLAGAAEQFF
NA,NA,TRBV6-5,14,TRBJ2-3,TGTGCCAGCAGCCCTGGACTGCCAACAGATACGCAGTATTTT,CASSPGLPTDTQYF
TRBD2,NA,TRBV6-6,16,TRBJ2-3,TGTGCCAGCAGCTTCAGTCGGGAGGTTGGCACAGATACGCAGTATTTT,CASSFSREVGTDTQYF
TRBD2,NA,TRBV7-2,15,TRBJ2-7,TGTGCCAGCAGCCCCCCCCTAGCGGGATTGTTTGAGCAGTACTTC,CASSPPLAGLFEQYF
NA,few,TRBV11-1,13,TRBJ2-1,TGTGCCAGCAGCCGGGCGGGGTTGAATGAGCAGTTCTTC,CASSRAGLNEQFF
TRBD2,once,TRBV27,14,TRBJ2-7,TGTGCCAGCAGTCGGACTAGCGGGAGTTACGAGCAGTACTTC,CASSRTSGSYEQYF
NA,NA,TRBV6-6,15,TRBJ2-1,TGTGCCAGCAGTCCGGGACTCGACTCCTACAATGAGCAGTTCTTC,CASSPGLDSYNEQFF
TRBD2,once,TRBV4-3,16,TRBJ2-1,TGCGCCAGCAGCCAAGAGAGCGGGACTTCCTACAATGAGCAGTTCTTC,CASSQESGTSYNEQFF
NA,many,TRBV11-2,14,TRBJ2-1,TGTGCCAGCAGCTTAGTGCGGACAGCGGGTGAGCAGTTCTTC,CASSLVRTAGEQFF
NA,NA,TRBV11-2,15,TRBJ2-2,TGTGCCAGCAGCTCCCGGGTGGGAGGTCCCGGGGAGCTGTTTTTT,CASSSRVGGPGELFF
TRBD1,NA,TRBV6-1,15,TRBJ2-1,TGTGCCAGCAGTGAACGCGGGACAGGCTACAATGAGCAGTTCTTC,CASSERGTGYNEQFF
TRBD2,NA,TRBV7-9,15,TRBJ2-7,TGTGCCAGCAGTGGGGGACTAGCGGGTTCCTACGAGCAGTACTTC,CASSGGLAGSYEQYF